These T cell receptor beta chains were read from a single sample in a study of blood T cells in healthy people across ages. TCRdb ran MiXCR on the 5' RACE reads and lists one entry per CDR3 protein. The sample lists around 850,000 distinct CDR3 sequences, under 40% occurring once. Source material: blood. Every receptor here comes from a man in his late teens or twenties in good health. Each CDR3 is given with its conserved first and last residue. The D gene is left open where the match is weak. Expanded clones are given a class, and other clones once, few, many or no size at all.

abundance	v_gene	j_gene	d_gene	CDR3aa	CDR3nt
few	TRBV5-1	TRBJ2-5	TRBD1	CASSLETGGYLRETQYF	TGCGCCAGCAGCTTGGAAACAGGGGGGTATCTTCGAGAGACCCAGTACTTC
many	TRBV7-9	TRBJ2-7	-	CASSLSRTYEQYF	TGTGCCAGCAGTTTATCTCGGACCTACGAGCAGTACTTC
few	TRBV5-1	TRBJ2-2	-	CASSLGARGGTGELFF	TGCGCCAGCAGCTTGGGGGCCAGAGGGGGAACCGGGGAGCTGTTTTTT
few	TRBV11-3	TRBJ2-1	-	CASSVGVYNEQFF	TGTGCCAGCAGCGTCGGGGTCTACAATGAGCAGTTCTTC
few	TRBV12-3/TRBV12-4	TRBJ1-2	TRBD1	CASSFSGGQDYGYTF	TGTGCCAGCAGCTTCTCAGGGGGCCAGGACTATGGCTACACCTTC
few	TRBV29-1	TRBJ1-2	TRBD1	CSVGGTGSTFYGYTF	TGCAGCGTTGGGGGGACAGGTTCTACCTTCTATGGCTACACCTTC
-	TRBV7-2	TRBJ2-1	TRBD1	CASRGGQGSYNEQFF	TGTGCCAGTCGGGGAGGACAGGGCTCCTACAATGAGCAGTTCTTC
many	TRBV4-1	TRBJ2-6	-	CASSQESRVANVLTF	TGCGCCAGCAGCCAAGAATCCAGGGTGGCCAACGTCCTGACTTTC
-	TRBV20-1	TRBJ1-4	-	CSARETETDRANEKLFF	TGCAGTGCTAGAGAGACAGAAACGGATAGGGCTAATGAAAAACTGTTTTTT
few	TRBV12-3/TRBV12-4	TRBJ2-3	-	CASNNDGGPGDTQYF	TGTGCCAGTAATAACGACGGGGGGCCCGGGGATACGCAGTATTTT
few	TRBV20-1	TRBJ1-6	TRBD1	CSASPQGGSSYNSPLHF	TGCAGTGCTAGTCCGCAGGGGGGGAGCTCCTATAATTCACCCCTCCACTTT
-	TRBV20-1	TRBJ2-4	-	CSARESGGGYIQYF	TGCAGTGCTAGAGAATCGGGGGGCGGTTACATTCAGTACTTC
-	TRBV9	TRBJ2-3	-	CASSVGAPTDTQYF	TGTGCCAGCAGCGTAGGGGCCCCCACAGATACGCAGTATTTT
many	TRBV7-9	TRBJ1-2	TRBD1	CASSLEDWTGNYGYTF	TGTGCCAGCAGCTTAGAAGACTGGACAGGAAACTATGGCTACACCTTC
-	TRBV7-2	TRBJ2-5	-	CASSLEVRTGKETQYF	TGTGCCAGCAGCTTAGAGGTTCGAACGGGAAAGGAGACCCAGTACTTC
-	TRBV5-1	TRBJ1-2	-	CASSWDGGYGYTF	TGCGCCAGCAGCTGGGACGGAGGATATGGCTACACCTTC
-	TRBV6-6	TRBJ2-7	-	CASMRGNSYEQYF	TGTGCCAGCATGCGGGGCAACTCCTACGAGCAGTACTTC
few	TRBV5-4	TRBJ1-2	TRBD1	CASSSQGQQGYTF	TGTGCCAGCAGCTCACAGGGGCAACAAGGCTACACCTTC
-	TRBV12-3/TRBV12-4	TRBJ2-2	-	CASSLGTHTTGELFF	TGTGCCAGCAGTTTGGGGACTCATACGACCGGGGAGCTGTTTTTT
-	TRBV7-3	TRBJ2-3	TRBD2	CASSVYGTTSTDTQYF	TGTGCCAGCAGCGTCTACGGGACTACTAGCACAGATACGCAGTATTTT
few	TRBV29-1	TRBJ1-4	-	CSVFGTNEKLFF	TGCAGCGTCTTCGGTACTAATGAAAAACTGTTTTTT
few	TRBV18	TRBJ1-2	TRBD1	CASSAGGVNYGYTF	TGTGCCAGCTCAGCAGGGGGCGTAAACTATGGCTACACCTTC
-	TRBV4-1	TRBJ2-7	-	CASSQVTGGSYEQYF	TGCGCCAGCAGCCAAGTAACAGGAGGGTCGTACGAGCAGTACTTC
-	TRBV6-1	TRBJ1-1	TRBD1	CASSEAWQGATEAFF	TGTGCCAGCAGTGAAGCGTGGCAGGGGGCCACTGAAGCTTTCTTT
many	TRBV5-1	TRBJ2-1	-	CASSAPSLVYNEQFF	TGCGCCAGCAGCGCACCGAGCTTGGTCTACAATGAGCAGTTCTTC
many	TRBV3-1	TRBJ1-2	TRBD1	CASSPSLLQGDGYTF	TGTGCCAGCAGCCCCTCACTGTTACAGGGGGATGGCTACACCTTC
-	TRBV6-5	TRBJ2-7	-	CASLGGYEQYF	TGTGCCAGCCTAGGGGGGTACGAGCAGTACTTC
-	TRBV12-3/TRBV12-4	TRBJ2-1	-	CASIMDTYNEQFF	TGTGCCAGCATTATGGACACCTACAATGAGCAGTTCTTC
few	TRBV7-2	TRBJ2-4	-	CASSPFRSGEQAKNIQYF	TGTGCCAGCAGCCCTTTCCGTTCGGGTGAGCAAGCCAAAAACATTCAGTACTTC
-	TRBV6-2/TRBV6-3	TRBJ2-3	TRBD2	CASIETGGSTDTQYF	TGTGCCAGCATCGAGACGGGGGGAAGCACAGATACGCAGTATTTT
-	TRBV4-3	TRBJ1-2	-	CASSQEARDLNYGYTF	TGCGCCAGCAGCCAAGAAGCCAGGGACTTAAACTATGGCTACACCTTC
-	TRBV2	TRBJ1-4	TRBD1	CASRTGGGEKLFF	TGTGCCAGCAGAACAGGGGGCGGTGAAAAACTGTTTTTT
-	TRBV9	TRBJ1-4	TRBD1	CASSAGTARITNEKLFF	TGTGCCAGCAGCGCCGGGACAGCTAGAATAACTAATGAAAAACTGTTTTTT
many	TRBV7-9	TRBJ1-4	-	CASSSLGGEKLFF	TGTGCCAGCAGCTCGCTGGGGGGCGAAAAACTGTTTTTT
-	TRBV9	TRBJ1-4	-	CASSVEGRDREKLFF	TGTGCCAGCAGCGTAGAGGGCAGGGATCGAGAAAAACTGTTTTTT
-	TRBV4-1	TRBJ2-3	-	CASSDPKVGPDTQYF	TGCGCCAGCAGCGATCCGAAGGTTGGCCCAGATACGCAGTATTTT
once	TRBV2	TRBJ1-3	-	CASSRDGTGAGNTIYF	TGTGCCAGCAGTAGGGACGGCACTGGGGCTGGAAACACCATATATTTT
few	TRBV5-1	TRBJ2-5	TRBD2	CASTRRGSGGDQETQYF	TGCGCCAGCACCCGGCGGGGCAGCGGGGGCGACCAAGAGACCCAGTACTTC
once	TRBV29-1	TRBJ2-3	TRBD1	CSVGYRGPSTDTQYF	TGCAGCGTCGGGTACAGGGGGCCTAGCACAGATACGCAGTATTTT
few	TRBV4-1	TRBJ2-1	TRBD1	CASSLGQMDEQFF	TGCGCCAGCAGCTTGGGACAGATGGATGAGCAGTTCTTC
many	TRBV3-1	TRBJ2-4	-	CASSHLLAKNIQYF	TGTGCCAGCAGCCATCTACTAGCCAAAAACATTCAGTACTTC
-	TRBV7-2	TRBJ1-5	-	CASSLAEVPPQHF	TGTGCCAGCAGCTTAGCTGAGGTTCCGCCCCAGCATTTT
few	TRBV7-2	TRBJ1-2	TRBD1	CASSTRQGASYGYTF	TGTGCCAGCAGCACTCGACAGGGGGCCTCCTATGGCTACACCTTC
few	TRBV9	TRBJ2-6	-	CASSHPLTPVSGANVLTF	TGTGCCAGCAGCCACCCTCTGACACCAGTCTCTGGGGCCAACGTCCTGACTTTC
-	TRBV27	TRBJ1-1	-	CASSLQVGNTEAFF	TGTGCCAGCAGCCTACAAGTGGGGAACACTGAAGCTTTCTTT
-	TRBV11-2	TRBJ2-1	-	CASSLEGGVNEQFF	TGTGCCAGCAGCTTAGAAGGCGGGGTTAATGAGCAGTTCTTC
-	TRBV6-2/TRBV6-3	TRBJ2-1	TRBD2	CASSLRLLAGGPLSYNEQFF	TGTGCCAGCAGTTTAAGGCTTCTAGCGGGGGGGCCTCTTTCCTACAATGAGCAGTTCTTC
-	TRBV20-1	TRBJ1-2	-	CSAGGGGYTF	TGCAGTGCTGGGGGGGGTGGCTACACCTTC
-	TRBV7-9	TRBJ2-4	TRBD1	CASSVDRANIQYF	TGTGCCAGCAGCGTAGACAGGGCGAACATTCAGTACTTC
many	TRBV12-3/TRBV12-4	TRBJ1-1	-	CASSVRGTEAFF	TGTGCCAGCAGTGTTAGGGGGACTGAAGCTTTCTTT
-	TRBV14	TRBJ2-7	-	CASSQDRGPYNEQYF	TGTGCCAGCAGCCAAGACAGGGGACCCTACAATGAGCAGTACTTC
-	TRBV7-2	TRBJ2-7	TRBD2	CASSSGGTSGVSYEQYF	TGTGCCAGCAGCTCGGGGGGGACTAGCGGGGTATCCTACGAGCAGTACTTC
-	TRBV9	TRBJ2-1	TRBD2	CASSLRTSGLINEQFF	TGTGCCAGCAGCTTACGGACTAGCGGTCTCATCAATGAGCAGTTCTTC
-	TRBV12-3/TRBV12-4	TRBJ2-5	-	CAAGPNGGFQYF	TGTGCCGCCGGCCCCAACGGGGGTTTCCAGTACTTC
many	TRBV5-1	TRBJ2-3	-	CASSTGDTDTQYF	TGCGCCAGCAGCACGGGGGACACAGATACGCAGTATTTT